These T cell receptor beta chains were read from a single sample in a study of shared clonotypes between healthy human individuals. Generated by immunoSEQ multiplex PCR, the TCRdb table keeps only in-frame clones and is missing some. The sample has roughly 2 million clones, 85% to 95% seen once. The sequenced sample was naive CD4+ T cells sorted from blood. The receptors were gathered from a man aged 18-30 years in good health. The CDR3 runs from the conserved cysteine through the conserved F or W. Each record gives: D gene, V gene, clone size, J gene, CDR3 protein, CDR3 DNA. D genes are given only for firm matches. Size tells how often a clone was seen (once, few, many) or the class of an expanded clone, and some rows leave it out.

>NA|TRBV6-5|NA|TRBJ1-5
CASSRLLAGQPQHF
TGTGCCAGCAGCCGACTTCTCGCCGGGCAGCCCCAGCATTTT
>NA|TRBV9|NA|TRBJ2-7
CASSPTGGAGPYEQYF
TGTGCCAGCAGCCCCACTGGGGGGGCGGGGCCCTACGAGCAGTACTTC
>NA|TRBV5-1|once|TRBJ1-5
CASSLEGISNQPQHF
TGCGCCAGCAGCTTGGAGGGTATAAGCAATCAGCCCCAGCATTTT
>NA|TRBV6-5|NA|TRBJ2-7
CASSGSGRGEQYF
TGTGCCAGCAGTGGATCCGGGCGAGGCGAGCAGTACTTC
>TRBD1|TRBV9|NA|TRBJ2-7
CASSVSPQGWGNEQYF
TGTGCCAGCAGCGTATCCCCACAGGGGTGGGGGAACGAGCAGTACTTC
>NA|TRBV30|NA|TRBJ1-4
CAWSDGVSEKLFF
TGTGCCTGGAGTGATGGGGTTAGTGAAAAACTGTTTTTT
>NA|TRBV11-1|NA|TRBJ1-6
CASSLAQSSSPLHF
TGTGCCAGCAGCTTAGCGCAGTCAAGTTCACCCCTCCACTTT
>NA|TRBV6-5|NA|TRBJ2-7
CASSYSGSGTYEQYF
TGTGCCAGCAGTTACTCTGGCTCGGGGACCTACGAGCAGTACTTC
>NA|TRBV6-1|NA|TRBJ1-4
CASSEASFSGVGNEKLFF
TGTGCCAGCAGTGAAGCCTCCTTTTCGGGGGTGGGTAATGAAAAACTGTTTTTT
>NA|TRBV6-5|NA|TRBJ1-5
CASTSGSNQPQHF
TGTGCCAGCACCTCGGGTAGCAATCAGCCCCAGCATTTT
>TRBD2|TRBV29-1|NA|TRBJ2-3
CSGRGLADSTDTQYF
TGCAGCGGCCGGGGACTAGCGGATAGCACAGATACGCAGTATTTT
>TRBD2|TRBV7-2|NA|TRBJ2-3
CASSSTTSGRHTDTQYF
TGTGCCAGCAGCTCGACGACTAGCGGGAGGCACACAGATACGCAGTATTTT
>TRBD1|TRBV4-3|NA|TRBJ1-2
CASSQGTGGSYGYTF
TGCGCCAGCAGCCAAGGCACAGGGGGCTCCTATGGCTACACCTTC
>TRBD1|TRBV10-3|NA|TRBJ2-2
CATMGQGQTGELFF
TGTGCCACTATGGGACAGGGGCAGACCGGGGAGCTGTTTTTT